This passage covers 9 T cell receptor beta chains from one sample sequenced in a study of T cells in Graves' hyperthyroidism and ophthalmopathy. What was amplified from RNA transcripts were TCR beta CDR3 regions. The HTBI primer set served for first-round RT-PCR of the TCR CDR3. TCRdb re-called the multiplex PCR reads with MiXCR, one entry per CDR3 protein. The sample has approximately 600,000 distinct CDR3 sequences, 16% seen once. Sequenced sample: blood. Source of these receptors: a woman aged 25-40 years with Graves' hyperthyroidism.

In its sample, this clonotype was seen a few times. The chain couples TRBV6-1 to TRBJ2-3; D gene ambiguous. CDR1 and CDR2 from the germline V gene are MNHNS and SASEGT. The CDR3 contains 14 residues. The V end lost 9 bases, the J end lost 2 bases, and 15 bases lay between the germline ends. CDR3: CASRNAHPTDTQYF. For the CDR3, the DNA is TGTGCCAGTAGAAACGCCCACCCCACAGATACGCAGTATTTT.

The chain combines TRBV29-1 with TRBJ2-5; the D gene could be TRBD1 or TRBD2 (5 bases each). From germline, CDR1 is SQVTM and CDR2 ANQGSEA. V lost 0 bases and J lost 5, with 7 bases in between. The CDR3 has 12 amino acids. CDR3 residues: CSVEEGEETQYF. The CDR3 DNA follows: TGCAGCGTTGAAGAGGGGGAGGAGACCCAGTACTTC. The whole variable domain, filled in from reference TRBV29-1 and TRBJ2-5, reads SAVISQKPSRDICQRGTSLTIQCQVDSQVTMMFWYRQQPGQSLTLIATANQGSEATYESGFVIDKFPISRPNLTFSTLTVSNMSPEDSSIYLCSVEEGEETQYFGPGTRLLVL.

This sequence joins TRBV4-1 and TRBJ2-3; 8 bases map to TRBD2. Germline CDR1 MGHRA, CDR2 YSYEKL. The CDR3 is 18 residues long. V shed 0 bases and J 6 bases; nucleotides not matched to a gene: 14. CDR3: CASSQDTWGLGSLDTQYF. The CDR3 bases are TGCGCCAGCAGCCAAGATACATGGGGACTAGGTTCGTTGGATACGCAGTATTTT.

This clonotype turned up a few times. The chain has TRBV30 and TRBJ1-5, with a tentative D call TRBD1 (5 bases). The CDR3 sequence is 15 residues long. The V and J ends lost 2 bases and 3 bases respectively, with 14 bases between them. Germline loops: CDR1 GTSNPN, CDR2 SVGIG (reference sequence). The CDR3 sequence: CAWSWRGPNNQPQHF. The CDR3 bases are TGTGCCTGGAGTTGGAGGGGCCCAAACAATCAGCCCCAGCATTTT.

This clonotype came up many times. This chain connects TRBV20-1 to TRBJ1-1; weak D call: TRBD1 (5 bases). Germline-derived CDR1 and CDR2 are DFQATT and SNEGSKA (reference sequence). The CDR3 contains 14 residues. Trimming took off 5 bases at V and 8 bases at J, with 21 bases between the two ends. The CDR3 nucleotides are TGCAGTGCTGTTGGGGACGAGGCTCGGTCGGAAGCTTTCTTT. Amino acid sequence: CSAVGDEARSEAFF.

The rearrangement uses TRBV28 and TRBJ2-7; 7 nucleotides agree with TRBD1. After removal of 3 bases from V and 4 bases from J, the junction contained 6 bases not matched to a gene. The CDR3 contains 14 residues. Looked up from germline, CDR1 is MDHEN and CDR2 is SYDVKM. The chain's CDR3 is CASSLFRGSYEQYF. As DNA, the CDR3 is TGTGCCAGCAGTTTGTTCAGGGGGTCGTACGAGCAGTACTTC.

This clonotype appeared a few times. The junction departs from the called germline gene at one end, perhaps through a read error. This chain uses TRBV6-5 with TRBJ2-5; maybe TRBD1 (5 bases). From germline, CDR1 is MNHEY and CDR2 SVGAGI. The CDR3 is 13 residues long. The CDR3 reads CASSSPGQGTQYF. The DNA of the CDR3 is TGTGCCAGCAGTTCTCCAGGGCAAGGGACCCAGTACTTC.

The sample holds many counts of this clonotype. The rearrangement uses TRBV2 and TRBJ2-7; 8 nucleotides match TRBD2. V shed 6 bases, J shed 2 bases, and the junction held 6 bases outside the gene matches. Germline CDR1 reads SNHLY; CDR2 reads FYNNEI. The CDR3 is 14 residues long. The CDR3 spells CASRGLVITYEQYF. The CDR3 region has the DNA TGTGCCAGCAGGGGACTAGTCATCACCTACGAGCAGTACTTC.

This clonotype was counted many times. The J gene is TRBJ2-5, the V gene TRBV6-2 or TRBV6-3, with D perhaps matching TRBD1 (5 bases). In germline, CDR1 is MNHEY, CDR2 SVGEGT. Trimming took off 7 bases at V and 2 bases at J, with 8 bases between the two ends. The CDR3 length is 12 residues. The CDR3 DNA reads as TGTGCCAGCACAGGGTCTCAAGAGACCCAGTACTTC. The encoded protein is CASTGSQETQYF.